This T cell receptor (beta chain) was found in a study of beta chain features in type 1 diabetes. Study-wide points: Fewer junction insertions and more nucleotide deletions appeared in type 1 diabetes patients. Any HLA type influence on TCRB rearrangement was left unresolved here. Type 1 diabetes patients had moderately but significantly shorter TCRB CDR3s in all four CD4+ subsets.

There are a few counts of this clone. Its target is unknown. The CDR3 length is 14 residues. Trimming removed 5 bases from V and 0 bases from J, with 8 bases in between. Germline-derived CDR1 and CDR2 are LNHNV and YYDKDF (reference sequence). Expressed TCRB transcripts were sequenced because the entire RNA isolate underwent reverse transcription. Assay used: immunoSEQ multiplex PCR; TCRdb lists only in-frame clones, some missing. In the table there are 350,000 to 450,000 clones, 14% of which are singletons. The sequenced sample consisted of naive CD4+ T cells from blood. The chain joins TRBV15 to TRBJ2-1; tentatively, D is TRBD2 (5 bases). This clonotype was obtained from a man between 25 and 39 years old in good health. This CDR3 reads CATSRRDSYNEQFF. Here the CDR3 DNA reads TGTGCCACCAGCCGCCGGGACTCCTACAATGAGCAGTTCTTC.